This T cell receptor beta chain comes out of a study of shared clonotypes between healthy human individuals. Background on the study: Three plates each covered CD4 naive and memory; CD8 naive two, CD8 memory one.

The V end lost 2 bases, the J end lost 7 bases, and 12 bases lay between the germline ends. CDR1 and CDR2 from the germline V gene are PRHDT and FYEKMQ (reference sequence). The CDR3 loop spans 14 amino acids. Whole-study findings and limits: Memory subsets generally showed lower estimated richness than naive subsets.

Note on this clone: Its target is unknown.

Only CD45RO-negative cells positively selected for CCR7 counted as naive CD8 cells, so terminally differentiated effector memory CD45RA+ cells were excluded. Sequencing was performed with immunoSEQ multiplex PCR; in TCRdb, only in-frame clones are kept and a portion is missing. In the table there are about 700,000 clones, 92% of which are singletons. The receptor's source is a man aged 25-45 years in good health. The chain has TRBV13 and TRBJ2-1, with a tentative D call TRBD2 (5 bases). Sequenced material: naive CD8+ T cells sorted from blood. CDR3 region: CASSLRGPGNEQFF. CDR3 coding DNA: TGTGCCAGCAGCTTACGAGGGCCTGGGAATGAGCAGTTCTTC. Filled out from reference TRBV13 and TRBJ2-1, the complete variable domain reads AAGVIQSPRHLIKEKRETATLKCYPIPRHDTVYWYQQGPGQDPQFLISFYEKMQSDKGSIPDRFSAQQFSDYHSELNMSSLELGDSALYFCASSLRGPGNEQFFGPGTRLTVL.